The 6 T cell receptor beta chains presented below share a single source sample, sequenced in a study of somatic mutations in cytotoxic T cells in rheumatoid arthritis (dated by TCRdb to about 2017). The library came from the immunoSEQ multiplex PCR assay. Held by TCRdb, this immuneACCESS table contains in-frame sequences only and omits some clones. Under half of the omission traces to an unresolved V gene where checked; the cause of the rest is unknown. In this sample the table shows about 6,300 clones, about 80% of which occur a single time. Roughly 27% of the sample lies in the top ten. Specimen: CD8+ T cells sorted from blood, collected at a follow-up visit. The receptors here all came from a woman aged 70 to 79 with rheumatoid arthritis.

The V and J genes are TRBV4-2 and TRBJ2-7; D is unresolved. Trimming stripped 0 bases from V and 0 bases from J, with 9 bases between. The germline V gene encodes CDR1 LGHNA and CDR2 YNFKEQ. The length of the CDR3 is 15 residues. The CDR3 loop reads CASSQEVRSSYEQYF. Written as DNA, the CDR3 is TGTGCCAGCAGCCAAGAAGTCAGAAGCTCCTACGAGCAGTACTTC.

The chain employs TRBV29-1 and TRBJ1-2, with D perhaps matching TRBD1 (6 bases). Germline values: CDR1 SQVTM, CDR2 ANQGSEA. V was cut by 4 bases and J by 4 bases, with 13 bases left in between. This CDR3 region has 13 residues. CDR3 nucleotides: TGCAGCGTTGGGGGGGCAGGGATCTATGGCTACACCTTC. Translating it yields CSVGGAGIYGYTF.

This clone was counted only a few times. The chain couples TRBV10-3 to TRBJ2-3; tentatively, D is TRBD2 (5 bases). Deletions cut 7 bases from V and 6 bases from J, with 17 bases between. The CDR3 has 14 amino acids. CDR1 and CDR2 (germline): ENHRY, SYGVKD. DNA for the CDR3: TGTGCCATCACGTCTGGTAGGGAGAAGGATACGCAGTATTTT. Encoded protein: CAITSGREKDTQYF.

The J gene is TRBJ2-7, the V gene TRBV5-6; D remains unclear. The germline V gene has CDR1 SGHDT and CDR2 YYEEEE. CDR3 length: 14 residues. With 6 bases removed from V and 0 bases from J, the gap between germline ends came to 13 bases. CDR3 in DNA: TGTGCCAGCACCGGACGGAAGAGCTCCTACGAGCAGTACTTC. This codes for CASTGRKSSYEQYF.

This chain links TRBV27 with TRBJ2-2, with D unresolved. The CDR3 is 13 amino acids. In germline, CDR1 is MNHEY, CDR2 SMNVEV (reference sequence). The V and J ends lost 0 bases and 4 bases respectively, with 3 bases between them. The CDR3 spells CASSLSRTGELFF. CDR3 in DNA: TGTGCCAGCAGTTTATCTCGCACCGGGGAGCTGTTTTTT.

The V and J genes are TRBV7-9 and TRBJ2-6; perhaps TRBD2 as D (6 bases). CDR1 and CDR2 from the germline V gene are SEHNR and FQNEAQ (reference sequence). The V end was cut by 5 bases, the J end by 0 bases, with 17 bases between. This CDR3 has 18 amino acids. The CDR3 region has the DNA TGTGCCAGCAGCCCCCTGGTGGGGGGTATCTCTGGGGCCAACGTCCTGACTTTC. This sequence encodes CASSPLVGGISGANVLTF.